Sequencing of this TCR beta chain was carried out in a study of CD8 T cells in Susac syndrome. Whole-study findings and limits: The study recognized that the number of individuals in its TCR sequencing and HLA analysis was relatively small.

To note about this clonotype: Its antigen is not identified.

Germline V gives CDR1 MNHEY, CDR2 SMNVEV (reference sequence). Trimming took 5 bases from V and 8 from J; bases not matched to a gene: 18. The CDR3 spans 17 residues. With random hexamers, about 0.5 to 1 ug RNA was reverse transcribed. Amplification of TCR beta CDR3 across 54 Vbeta and 13 Jbeta was performed with immunoSEQ multiplex PCR. TCRdb itself ran the immunoSEQ multiplex PCR reads through MiXCR, one entry per CDR3 protein. Seen here are 150,000 to 200,000 distinct CDR3 sequences, approximately 93% observed once, and the top ten hold 0.1%. The receptor's source is a human donor in good health. The rearrangement links TRBV27 to TRBJ2-3, with 8 bases identical to TRBD2. Source material: CD4+ T cells from PBMCs. The CDR3 coding sequence is TGTGCCAGCAGTCCACGCAGGCCAGCGGGGGCCCCCGGTACGCAGTATTTT. It translates to CASSPRRPAGAPGTQYF.